These 9 T cell receptor beta chains were sequenced from one sample in a study of cytomegalovirus exposure and HLA in healthy donors. 13 Jbeta primers and 60 Vbeta primers were used for the PCR. The data were produced by immunoSEQ multiplex PCR, yet TCRdb's version contains in-frame clones alone and is incomplete. This table holds 100,000 or so clones, 60% to 85% found once. Sequenced sample: PBMCs. These TCRs come from a man in his forties in good health and CMV-seronegative.

V is TRBV5-1 and J is TRBJ2-2; 10 bases agree with TRBD1. Germline assignment: CDR1 SGHRS and CDR2 YFSETQ. CDR3 length: 15 residues. The junction had 2 bases not matched to a gene; V was cut back by 3 bases and J by 3 bases. CDR3: CASSSGTGDTGELFF. CDR3 coding DNA: TGCGCCAGCAGCTCCGGGACAGGGGACACCGGGGAGCTGTTTTTT.

This chain connects TRBV5-1 to TRBJ2-6; possible D gene TRBD2, 5 bases. Germline V gene data show CDR1 as SGHRS and CDR2 as YFSETQ. The CDR3 spans 13 residues. Trimming removed 4 bases at V and 4 bases at J, with 6 bases between. The CDR3 coding sequence is TGCGCCAGCAGCCGAGGGGGGGCCAACGTCCTGACTTTC. It translates to CASSRGGANVLTF.

In nucleotides, the CDR3 is TGTGCCAGCACCGATTTGGGGACAGCCACTAGAACTAATGAAAAACTGTTTTTT. It is translated as CASTDLGTATRTNEKLFF. The chain couples TRBV7-9 to TRBJ1-4, with 7 positions matching TRBD1. This CDR3 region has 18 residues. The V gene end was trimmed by 7 bases and the J gene end by 1 base; junction bases not matched to a gene: 15. Germline CDR1 SEHNR, CDR2 FQNEAQ (reference sequence).

In this sample, this clone turned up once. J is TRBJ2-7 and V is TRBV5-1; 7 nucleotides match TRBD1. Germline assignment: CDR1 SGHRS and CDR2 YFSETQ. Trimming took 0 bases from V and 6 from J; bases not matched to a gene: 6. The CDR3 consists of 14 residues. The CDR3 sequence is CASSLGDSGGEQYF. The CDR3 DNA reads TGCGCCAGCAGCTTGGGGGACAGTGGAGGCGAGCAGTACTTC.

The J gene is TRBJ2-4, the V gene TRBV28, with a weak D call TRBD1 (6 bases). V shed 2 bases and J shed 0 bases, with 11 bases lying between them. Germline assignment: CDR1 MDHEN and CDR2 SYDVKM. This CDR3 contains 16 residues. In nucleotides, the CDR3 is TGTGCCAGCAGTTTACGGCAGGGGCTAGCCAAAAACATTCAGTACTTC. It translates to CASSLRQGLAKNIQYF.

This clone was detected a few times. The chain employs TRBV5-1 and TRBJ1-4; D is perhaps TRBD1 (5 bases). The CDR3 is made up of 12 amino acids. Germline-derived CDR1 and CDR2 are SGHRS and YFSETQ. Trimming pared 4 bases from V and 13 bases from J, leaving 14 bases between. CDR3 nucleotides: TGCGCCAGCAGCCTGCTGGGGCGCCGACTGTTTTTT. This translates into CASSLLGRRLFF.

The chain recombines TRBV27 with TRBJ1-5, with 7 bases aligning to TRBD1. Germline assignment: CDR1 MNHEY and CDR2 SMNVEV (reference sequence). Trimming took 6 bases from V and 0 from J; bases not matched to a gene: 5. CDR3 length: 15 amino acids. The CDR3 region has the DNA TGTGCCAGCAGCCACAGGGGCTATAGCAATCAGCCCCAGCATTTT. This gives the protein CASSHRGYSNQPQHF.

The chain couples TRBV29-1 to TRBJ2-2, with 10 bases lining up with TRBD1. The ends lost 7 bases at V and 4 bases at J; junction bases unmatched: 9. Germline V lookup: CDR1 SQVTM, CDR2 ANQGSEA. The CDR3 has 15 amino acids. The chain's CDR3 is CSATDRGSTTGELFF. The CDR3 DNA sequence: TGCAGCGCGACGGACAGGGGGTCGACCACCGGGGAGCTGTTTTTT.

A word on this clone: One junction end disagrees with the germline gene, perhaps due to a read error. The V call is TRBV27, the J call TRBJ2-5, with D unclear. Germline lookup yields CDR1 MNHEY and CDR2 SMNVEV (reference sequence). The CDR3 loop spans 14 amino acids. The CDR3 DNA sequence: TGTGCCAGCAGTGTATCGATTGGCGGAGAGACCCAGTACTTC. It specifies CASSVSIGGETQYF.